The rows below give T cell receptor beta chains drawn from one sample of a study of T cells in localized non-small cell lung cancer. Profiling relied on immunoSEQ multiplex PCR, and the TCRdb table lists in-frame clones only, not all of them. The table records tens of thousands of clones, 84% of them present only once. The source material was peripheral blood, sampled before any cancer treatment. Receptors were obtained from a man between 40 and 70 years old with stage I lung adenocarcinoma. Both conserved end residues are part of each CDR3. D genes are given only for firm matches. Some rows mark clone size as missing; the rest say once, few, many or name a class of expanded clone.

D,V,J,size,CDR3,DNA
-,TRBV29-1,TRBJ2-1,-,CSVMNVGGTYNEQFF,TGCAGCGTTATGAATGTGGGGGGAACCTACAATGAGCAGTTCTTC
TRBD2,TRBV5-4,TRBJ2-5,-,CASSLELAGDQETQYF,TGTGCCAGCAGCTTGGAGTTAGCGGGGGACCAAGAGACCCAGTACTTC
-,TRBV15,TRBJ1-2,once,CATSRVREGGYTF,TGTGCCACCAGCAGAGTGAGGGAAGGGGGCTACACCTTC
TRBD1,TRBV7-3,TRBJ1-1,-,CASSLKGTGSSGAFF,TGTGCCAGCAGCTTAAAAGGGACAGGGTCCTCCGGAGCTTTCTTT
-,TRBV6-5,TRBJ1-1,-,CASSYLTENTEAFF,TGTGCCAGCAGTTACCTGACAGAGAACACTGAAGCTTTCTTT
TRBD1,TRBV19,TRBJ1-1,-,CASSTLAGTGDTEAFF,TGTGCCAGTAGTACTCTGGCCGGGACAGGGGACACTGAAGCTTTCTTT
TRBD1,TRBV5-1,TRBJ2-2,-,CASSSTGTANTGELFF,TGCGCCAGCAGCTCGACCGGGACAGCAAACACCGGGGAGCTGTTTTTT
-,TRBV7-9,TRBJ2-1,-,CASSRGDIKGEQFF,TGTGCCAGCAGCCGGGGGGACATAAAGGGTGAGCAGTTCTTC
-,TRBV18,TRBJ2-1,-,CASSPPSYNEQFF,TGTGCCAGCTCACCACCCAGCTACAATGAGCAGTTCTTC
-,TRBV7-9,TRBJ2-3,medium-sized,CASSLAETILSTDTQYF,TGTGCCAGCAGCTTAGCAGAGACTATACTTAGCACAGATACGCAGTATTTT
-,TRBV5-1,TRBJ1-1,-,CASSFRSGYHRDTEAFF,TGCGCCAGCAGCTTTCGGTCGGGCTACCACCGAGACACTGAAGCTTTCTTT
-,TRBV7-2,TRBJ1-1,-,CASSWENMNTEAFF,TGTGCCAGCAGCTGGGAGAACATGAACACTGAAGCTTTCTTT
TRBD2,TRBV11-2,TRBJ2-3,-,CASSLLAGALTDTQYF,TGTGCCAGCAGCTTACTAGCGGGGGCCCTCACAGATACGCAGTATTTT
-,TRBV6-5,TRBJ1-2,-,CASTSGGGGHYTF,TGTGCCAGCACCTCGGGGGGCGGGGGTCACTACACCTTC